This T cell receptor (beta chain) was retrieved from a study of blood T cells in healthy people across ages. Regarding the study as a whole: Roughly linear declines in TCR beta diversity per million T cells occurred with age.

As for this clonotype: The antigen remains unidentified.

The CDR3 is 13 amino acids. V lost 7 bases and J lost 7; bases outside the gene matches: 2. Germline CDR1 SNHLY, CDR2 FYNNEI. Donors each provided roughly 9.6 milliliters of peripheral blood. A second about 7 to 11 cycle PCR used barcoded and J-beta primers. TCRdb reprocessed the 5' RACE reads via MiXCR and lists one record per CDR3 protein. The sample gives 1.4 million to 1.5 million distinct CDR3 sequences, approximately 40% of which show up once; around 8% is in the top ten. The V call is TRBV2, the J call TRBJ1-6, with TRBD1 matching 9 bases. The source is a woman between 18 and 30 years old in good health. What was sequenced was blood. The CDR3 loop reads CASKTGGNSPLHF. The CDR3 DNA sequence: TGTGCCAGCAAGACAGGGGGGAATTCACCCCTCCACTTT.